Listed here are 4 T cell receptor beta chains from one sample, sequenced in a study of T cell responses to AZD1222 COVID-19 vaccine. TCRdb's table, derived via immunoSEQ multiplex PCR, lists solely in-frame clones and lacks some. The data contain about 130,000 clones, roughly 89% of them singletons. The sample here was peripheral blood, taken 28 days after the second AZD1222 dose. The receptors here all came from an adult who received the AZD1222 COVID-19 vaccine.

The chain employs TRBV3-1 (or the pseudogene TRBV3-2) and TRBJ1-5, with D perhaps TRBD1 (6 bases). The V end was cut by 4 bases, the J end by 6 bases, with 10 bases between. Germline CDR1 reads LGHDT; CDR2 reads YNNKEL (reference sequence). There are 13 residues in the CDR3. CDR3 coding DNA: TGTGCCAGCAGCCTAGGGGGGAGTCAGCCCCAGCATTTT. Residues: CASSLGGSQPQHF.

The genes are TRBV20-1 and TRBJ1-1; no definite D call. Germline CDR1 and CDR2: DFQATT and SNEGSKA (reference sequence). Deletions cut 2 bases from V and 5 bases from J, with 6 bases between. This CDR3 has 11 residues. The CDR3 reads CSARRQTEAFF. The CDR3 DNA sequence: TGCAGTGCTAGACGGCAGACTGAAGCTTTCTTT.

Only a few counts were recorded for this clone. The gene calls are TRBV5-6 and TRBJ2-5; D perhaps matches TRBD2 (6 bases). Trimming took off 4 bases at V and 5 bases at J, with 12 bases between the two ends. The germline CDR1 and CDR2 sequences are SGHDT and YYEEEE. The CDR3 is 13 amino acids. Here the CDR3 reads CASSRGSGETQYF. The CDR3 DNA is TGTGCCAGCAGCCGTGGGAGCGGGGAGACCCAGTACTTC.

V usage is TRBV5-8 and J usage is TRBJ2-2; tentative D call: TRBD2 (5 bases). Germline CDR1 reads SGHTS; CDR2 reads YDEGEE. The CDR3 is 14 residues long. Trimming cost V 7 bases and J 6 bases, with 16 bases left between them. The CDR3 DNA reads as TGTGCCAGCGGCTCCCTATCGGGGTCCGGGGAGCTGTTTTTT. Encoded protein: CASGSLSGSGELFF. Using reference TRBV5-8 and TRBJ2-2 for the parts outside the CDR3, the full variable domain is EAGVTQSPTHLIKTRGQQATLRCSPISGHTSVYWYQQALGLGLQFLLWYDEGEERNRGNFPPRFSGRQFPNYSSELNVNALELEDSALYLCASGSLSGSGELFFGEGSRLTVL.